The sequence of this TCR beta chain was determined in a study of blood T cell repertoires in COVID-19. Clones were read by immunoSEQ multiplex PCR, and TCRdb kept only the in-frame ones, dropping some. The table includes around 80,000 clones, about 80% detected once. V lost 9 bases, J lost 6 bases, and 25 bases lay in between. This CDR3 has 17 residues. Germline values: CDR1 SGHKS, CDR2 YYEKEE (reference sequence). V and J are TRBV5-5 and TRBJ1-6; no definite D call. Material for sequencing was peripheral blood. This sequence was found in a man aged 50 to 60 with active or convalescent COVID-19. This CDR3 is CANPILRCGPVNSPLHF. The DNA for the CDR3 is TGTGCCAACCCGATTCTTCGTTGCGGCCCCGTTAATTCACCCCTCCACTTT.